This TCR beta chain was identified during a study of cytomegalovirus exposure and HLA in healthy donors. Whole-study results and caveats: The authors enumerated over 150 TCR beta chains as linked to cytomegalovirus. Among the CMV-associated chains, three were confirmed in vitro as specific for CMV antigens. According to reports, the classifier identified cytomegalovirus status with high specificity and sensitivity.

Trimming took 4 bases from V and 5 from J, leaving 4 bases between them. Germline CDR1 MNHEY, CDR2 SMNVEV (reference sequence). The CDR3 is made up of 11 amino acids. Profiled with immunoSEQ multiplex PCR; TCRdb holds only in-frame clones, not every one. This table has about 240,000 clones, more than 75% appearing once. About this clone: Its antigen is not known.

The J gene is TRBJ2-3, the V gene TRBV27; no reliable D call. Specimen: PBMCs. The source of this sequence is a man in his late teens or twenties in good health and CMV-seronegative. CDR3 residues: CASSWRDTQYF. Here the CDR3 DNA reads TGTGCCAGCAGTTGGAGAGATACGCAGTATTTT.